These T cell receptor beta chains were read from a single sample in a study of human T cells and chemical hapten exposure. TCRdb reprocessed the RACE reads with MiXCR, giving one entry per CDR3 protein. The sample holds around 300,000 distinct CDR3 sequences, around 7.7% seen once. The specimen was whole blood, collected in connection with sensitization to the hapten diphenylcyclopropenone (DPC). The receptor source for this set is a man between 18 and 29 years old with alopecia areata. Some clones in this sample may be carry-over from other donors' samples. Each CDR3 is given with its conserved first and last residue. Fields, in order: clone size, J gene, D gene, V gene, CDR3 protein, CDR3 DNA. The D gene is left open where the match is weak. Size is stated for part of the rows, as once, few or many counts, or as a class when the clone is expanded.

clone size: few; J gene: TRBJ1-2; D gene: NA; V gene: TRBV4-3; CDR3 protein: CASSQDERLNYGYTF; CDR3 DNA: TGCGCCAGCAGCCAAGACGAACGGCTAAACTATGGCTACACCTTC
clone size: NA; J gene: TRBJ1-2; D gene: NA; V gene: TRBV20-1; CDR3 protein: CSANDARGNYGYTF; CDR3 DNA: TGCAGTGCAAACGACGCACGCGGGAACTATGGCTACACCTTC
clone size: few; J gene: TRBJ1-5; D gene: NA; V gene: TRBV6-2/TRBV6-3; CDR3 protein: CASNQGRFGQPQHF; CDR3 DNA: TGTGCCAGCAATCAGGGGAGATTTGGTCAGCCCCAGCATTTT
clone size: many; J gene: TRBJ1-5; D gene: TRBD1; V gene: TRBV12-3/TRBV12-4; CDR3 protein: CASRGQVGQPQHF; CDR3 DNA: TGTGCCAGCAGGGGACAGGTGGGTCAGCCCCAGCATTTT
clone size: few; J gene: TRBJ1-1; D gene: NA; V gene: TRBV11-2; CDR3 protein: CASSSMPGGNTEAFF; CDR3 DNA: TGTGCCAGCAGCTCCATGCCTGGGGGGAACACTGAAGCTTTCTTT
clone size: many; J gene: TRBJ1-1; D gene: NA; V gene: TRBV7-9; CDR3 protein: CASSLVTFRETEAFF; CDR3 DNA: TGTGCCAGCAGCTTAGTAACGTTTCGGGAAACTGAAGCTTTCTTT
clone size: NA; J gene: TRBJ1-2; D gene: NA; V gene: TRBV6-6; CDR3 protein: CASSYQDKGGFFYGYTF; CDR3 DNA: TGTGCCAGCAGTTACCAGGACAAGGGGGGTTTCTTTTACGGCTACACCTTC
clone size: many; J gene: TRBJ1-2; D gene: NA; V gene: TRBV20-1; CDR3 protein: CSAKDSLNYGYTF; CDR3 DNA: TGCAGTGCAAAGGACAGCCTTAACTATGGCTACACCTTC
clone size: NA; J gene: TRBJ1-1; D gene: NA; V gene: TRBV4-2; CDR3 protein: CASSPRYTEAFF; CDR3 DNA: TGTGCCAGCAGCCCACGTTATACTGAAGCTTTCTTT
clone size: NA; J gene: TRBJ2-7; D gene: NA; V gene: TRBV5-5; CDR3 protein: CASRKTGTYEQYF; CDR3 DNA: TGTGCCAGCAGAAAGACGGGCACCTACGAGCAGTACTTC
clone size: few; J gene: TRBJ2-1; D gene: NA; V gene: TRBV15; CDR3 protein: CATSREGQPYNEQFF; CDR3 DNA: TGTGCCACCAGCAGAGAAGGACAGCCCTACAATGAGCAGTTCTTC
clone size: few; J gene: TRBJ1-4; D gene: NA; V gene: TRBV5-1; CDR3 protein: CASSLEGTDEKLFF; CDR3 DNA: TGCGCCAGCAGCTTGGAGGGGACGGATGAAAAACTGTTTTTT
clone size: few; J gene: TRBJ2-3; D gene: NA; V gene: TRBV18; CDR3 protein: CASFPSRHEDTQYF; CDR3 DNA: TGTGCCAGCTTCCCCTCCCGGCACGAGGATACGCAGTATTTT
clone size: many; J gene: TRBJ1-1; D gene: NA; V gene: TRBV5-1; CDR3 protein: CASSLKNTEAFF; CDR3 DNA: TGCGCCAGCAGCTTAAAAAACACTGAAGCTTTCTTT
clone size: NA; J gene: TRBJ1-3; D gene: NA; V gene: TRBV27; CDR3 protein: CATSLSLGSGNTIYF; CDR3 DNA: TGTGCCACCAGTTTATCCCTGGGCTCTGGAAACACCATATATTTT
clone size: NA; J gene: TRBJ2-1; D gene: TRBD2; V gene: TRBV20-1; CDR3 protein: CSARDAGTSGGEQFF; CDR3 DNA: TGCAGTGCTAGAGACGCCGGGACTAGCGGGGGGGAGCAGTTCTTC
clone size: NA; J gene: TRBJ1-4; D gene: NA; V gene: TRBV11-3; CDR3 protein: CASSKDGPNEKLFF; CDR3 DNA: TGTGCCAGCAGCAAGGACGGCCCTAATGAAAAACTGTTTTTT
clone size: NA; J gene: TRBJ1-1; D gene: NA; V gene: TRBV11-2; CDR3 protein: CASSLRARAFF; CDR3 DNA: TGTGCCAGCAGCTTAAGGGCTCGGGCTTTCTTT
clone size: NA; J gene: TRBJ2-5; D gene: NA; V gene: TRBV7-2; CDR3 protein: CASSLSGQPQETQYF; CDR3 DNA: TGTGCCAGCAGCTTAAGCGGACAACCCCAAGAGACCCAGTACTTC
clone size: few; J gene: TRBJ1-1; D gene: NA; V gene: TRBV3-1; CDR3 protein: CASSQFSGENTEAFF; CDR3 DNA: TGTGCCAGCAGCCAGTTCTCTGGCGAGAACACTGAAGCTTTCTTT
clone size: few; J gene: TRBJ1-5; D gene: NA; V gene: TRBV20-1; CDR3 protein: CSARDAQGLNQPQHF; CDR3 DNA: TGCAGTGCTAGAGATGCACAGGGCCTCAATCAGCCCCAGCATTTT
clone size: few; J gene: TRBJ2-1; D gene: TRBD2; V gene: TRBV28; CDR3 protein: CASRFLAGAVEQFF; CDR3 DNA: TGTGCCAGCAGGTTTCTAGCGGGGGCTGTTGAGCAGTTCTTC
clone size: NA; J gene: TRBJ1-2; D gene: TRBD1; V gene: TRBV9; CDR3 protein: CASSAGTGYSYGYTF; CDR3 DNA: TGTGCCAGCAGCGCTGGGACAGGGTATAGCTATGGCTACACCTTC
clone size: few; J gene: TRBJ2-1; D gene: TRBD2; V gene: TRBV6-5; CDR3 protein: CASSYGLAAHNEQFF; CDR3 DNA: TGTGCCAGCAGTTACGGACTAGCGGCGCACAATGAGCAGTTCTTC
clone size: few; J gene: TRBJ1-1; D gene: TRBD1; V gene: TRBV20-1; CDR3 protein: CSAEGQQNTEAFF; CDR3 DNA: TGCAGTGCCGAGGGACAGCAGAACACTGAAGCTTTCTTT
clone size: few; J gene: TRBJ2-7; D gene: TRBD1; V gene: TRBV28; CDR3 protein: CASSFSDRVFYEQYF; CDR3 DNA: TGTGCCAGCAGTTTTTCGGACAGGGTCTTCTACGAGCAGTACTTC
clone size: NA; J gene: TRBJ1-1; D gene: NA; V gene: TRBV3-1; CDR3 protein: CASHNKGANGAFF; CDR3 DNA: TGTGCCAGCCATAACAAGGGAGCGAACGGAGCTTTCTTT
clone size: NA; J gene: TRBJ1-4; D gene: NA; V gene: TRBV7-9; CDR3 protein: CASSLVRQISNEKLFF; CDR3 DNA: TGTGCCAGCAGCTTAGTCAGACAGATATCTAATGAAAAACTGTTTTTT
clone size: many; J gene: TRBJ1-3; D gene: NA; V gene: TRBV6-5; CDR3 protein: CASSYAGGSGNTIYF; CDR3 DNA: TGTGCCAGCAGTTACGCCGGAGGCTCTGGAAACACCATATATTTT
clone size: few; J gene: TRBJ1-3; D gene: NA; V gene: TRBV2; CDR3 protein: CASRAGSGNTIYF; CDR3 DNA: TGTGCCAGCAGAGCAGGCTCTGGAAACACCATATATTTT
clone size: few; J gene: TRBJ2-7; D gene: NA; V gene: TRBV11-2; CDR3 protein: CASSRAGPSGEQYF; CDR3 DNA: TGTGCCAGCAGTCGGGCGGGACCCTCCGGGGAGCAGTACTTC
clone size: many; J gene: TRBJ1-6; D gene: NA; V gene: TRBV9; CDR3 protein: CASSVVGSSYNSPLHF; CDR3 DNA: TGTGCCAGCAGCGTGGTTGGCAGCTCCTATAATTCACCCCTCCACTTT
clone size: NA; J gene: TRBJ1-2; D gene: NA; V gene: TRBV5-4; CDR3 protein: CASSLGTAVLNYGYTF; CDR3 DNA: TGTGCCAGCAGCTTGGGTACGGCAGTTCTTAACTATGGCTACACCTTC
clone size: many; J gene: TRBJ2-5; D gene: NA; V gene: TRBV4-3; CDR3 protein: CASSQDQVAAETQYF; CDR3 DNA: TGCGCCAGCAGCCAAGATCAGGTGGCAGCTGAGACCCAGTACTTC
clone size: NA; J gene: TRBJ2-1; D gene: TRBD2; V gene: TRBV5-1; CDR3 protein: CASSSSGPVGNEQFF; CDR3 DNA: TGCGCCAGCAGTTCTAGCGGGCCCGTAGGCAATGAGCAGTTCTTC
clone size: many; J gene: TRBJ1-6; D gene: NA; V gene: TRBV9; CDR3 protein: CASSPPGAGVSPLHF; CDR3 DNA: TGTGCCAGCAGCCCCCCTGGGGCAGGGGTGTCACCCCTCCACTTT
clone size: NA; J gene: TRBJ2-3; D gene: NA; V gene: TRBV4-2; CDR3 protein: CASSPPEGDLTDTQYF; CDR3 DNA: TGTGCCAGCAGCCCTCCGGAGGGAGACCTAACAGATACGCAGTATTTT
clone size: few; J gene: TRBJ1-5; D gene: NA; V gene: TRBV20-1; CDR3 protein: CSARDDGVRPQHF; CDR3 DNA: TGCAGTGCTAGAGATGACGGGGTTCGGCCCCAGCATTTT
clone size: few; J gene: TRBJ1-1; D gene: NA; V gene: TRBV7-2; CDR3 protein: CASSPAGQDTEAFF; CDR3 DNA: TGTGCCAGCAGCCCCGCAGGGCAGGACACTGAAGCTTTCTTT
clone size: few; J gene: TRBJ2-7; D gene: NA; V gene: TRBV27; CDR3 protein: CASSLGQGGDEQYF; CDR3 DNA: TGTGCCAGCAGTTTAGGACAGGGAGGGGACGAGCAGTACTTC
clone size: few; J gene: TRBJ2-7; D gene: TRBD1; V gene: TRBV27; CDR3 protein: CASSALGQGALYEQYF; CDR3 DNA: TGTGCCAGCAGTGCCTTGGGACAGGGTGCCCTCTACGAGCAGTACTTC
clone size: many; J gene: TRBJ2-4; D gene: NA; V gene: TRBV6-5; CDR3 protein: CASRPTGFVAKNIQYF; CDR3 DNA: TGTGCCAGCAGACCAACAGGGTTTGTCGCCAAAAACATTCAGTACTTC
clone size: many; J gene: TRBJ2-3; D gene: NA; V gene: TRBV7-9; CDR3 protein: CASSLAETDTQYF; CDR3 DNA: TGTGCCAGCAGCTTAGCGGAAACAGATACGCAGTATTTT
clone size: NA; J gene: TRBJ2-5; D gene: NA; V gene: TRBV7-6; CDR3 protein: CASSLRTINQETQYF; CDR3 DNA: TGTGCCAGCAGCTTACGGACTATAAATCAAGAGACCCAGTACTTC
clone size: NA; J gene: TRBJ1-2; D gene: TRBD1; V gene: TRBV27; CDR3 protein: CASSSPGGEWNHGYTF; CDR3 DNA: TGTGCCAGCAGTTCCCCAGGGGGCGAATGGAACCATGGCTACACCTTC
clone size: NA; J gene: TRBJ2-3; D gene: NA; V gene: TRBV29-1; CDR3 protein: CSVWDFTDTQYF; CDR3 DNA: TGCAGCGTCTGGGACTTCACAGATACGCAGTATTTT
clone size: few; J gene: TRBJ2-2; D gene: NA; V gene: TRBV10-3; CDR3 protein: CAISESWQINTGELFF; CDR3 DNA: TGTGCCATCAGTGAGTCGTGGCAGATTAACACCGGGGAGCTGTTTTTT
clone size: NA; J gene: TRBJ1-3; D gene: NA; V gene: TRBV6-5; CDR3 protein: CASRTRDGSSGNTIYF; CDR3 DNA: TGTGCCAGCAGGACGCGGGACGGAAGCTCTGGAAACACCATATATTTT
clone size: NA; J gene: TRBJ1-1; D gene: NA; V gene: TRBV28; CDR3 protein: CASSSRARGDTEAFF; CDR3 DNA: TGTGCCAGCAGTTCTAGGGCCCGAGGGGACACTGAAGCTTTCTTT
clone size: NA; J gene: TRBJ2-7; D gene: NA; V gene: TRBV28; CDR3 protein: CASGPPGQSPGGQYF; CDR3 DNA: TGTGCCAGCGGTCCCCCGGGACAGTCCCCCGGGGGGCAGTACTTC
clone size: NA; J gene: TRBJ1-5; D gene: NA; V gene: TRBV4-2; CDR3 protein: CASRGTVNQPQHF; CDR3 DNA: TGTGCCAGCAGGGGAACAGTGAATCAGCCCCAGCATTTT
clone size: many; J gene: TRBJ1-1; D gene: TRBD1; V gene: TRBV6-2/TRBV6-3; CDR3 protein: CASSYIGTGGTEAFF; CDR3 DNA: TGTGCCAGCAGTTACATCGGGACAGGGGGTACTGAAGCTTTCTTT
clone size: NA; J gene: TRBJ2-7; D gene: NA; V gene: TRBV3-1; CDR3 protein: CASSQDVRPNEQYF; CDR3 DNA: TGTGCCAGCAGCCAAGATGTCAGGCCCAACGAGCAGTACTTC
clone size: once; J gene: TRBJ1-1; D gene: NA; V gene: TRBV20-1; CDR3 protein: CSARPSRNTEAFF; CDR3 DNA: TGCAGTGCTAGACCAAGCAGGAACACTGAAGCTTTCTTT
clone size: NA; J gene: TRBJ1-2; D gene: TRBD1; V gene: TRBV5-1; CDR3 protein: CASSLKGELQGASGYTF; CDR3 DNA: TGCGCCAGCAGCTTGAAAGGTGAACTTCAGGGGGCTAGCGGCTACACCTTC
clone size: few; J gene: TRBJ1-1; D gene: NA; V gene: TRBV18; CDR3 protein: CASSPGTPGAEAFF; CDR3 DNA: TGTGCCAGCTCACCAGGGACACCAGGGGCTGAAGCTTTCTTT